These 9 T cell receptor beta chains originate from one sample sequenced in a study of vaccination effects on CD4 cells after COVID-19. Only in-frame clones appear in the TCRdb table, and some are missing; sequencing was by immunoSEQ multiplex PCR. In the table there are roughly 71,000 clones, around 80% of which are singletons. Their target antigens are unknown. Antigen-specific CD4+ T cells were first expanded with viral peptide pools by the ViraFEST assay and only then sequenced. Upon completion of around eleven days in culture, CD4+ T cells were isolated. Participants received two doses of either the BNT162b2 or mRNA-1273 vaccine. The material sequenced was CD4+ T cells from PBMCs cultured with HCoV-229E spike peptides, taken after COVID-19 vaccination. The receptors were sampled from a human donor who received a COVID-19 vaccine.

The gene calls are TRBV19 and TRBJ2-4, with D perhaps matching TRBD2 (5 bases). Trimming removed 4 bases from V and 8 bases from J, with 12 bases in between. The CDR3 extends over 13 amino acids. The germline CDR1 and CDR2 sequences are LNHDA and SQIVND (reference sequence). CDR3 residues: CASSTPGADIQYF. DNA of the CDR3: TGTGCCAGTAGTACCCCCGGAGCGGACATTCAGTACTTC.

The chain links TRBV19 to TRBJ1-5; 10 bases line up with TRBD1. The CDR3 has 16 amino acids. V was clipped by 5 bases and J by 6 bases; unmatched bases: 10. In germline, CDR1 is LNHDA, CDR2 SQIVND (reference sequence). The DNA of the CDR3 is TGTGCCAGTAGTTGGGGGACAGGGGTGGGTGTTCAGCCCCAGCATTTT. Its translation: CASSWGTGVGVQPQHF. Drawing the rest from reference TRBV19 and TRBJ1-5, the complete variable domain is DGGITQSPKYLFRKEGQNVTLSCEQNLNHDAMYWYRQDPGQGLRLIYYSQIVNDFQKGDIAEGYSVSREKKESFPLTVTSAQKNPTAFYLCASSWGTGVGVQPQHFGDGTRLSIL.

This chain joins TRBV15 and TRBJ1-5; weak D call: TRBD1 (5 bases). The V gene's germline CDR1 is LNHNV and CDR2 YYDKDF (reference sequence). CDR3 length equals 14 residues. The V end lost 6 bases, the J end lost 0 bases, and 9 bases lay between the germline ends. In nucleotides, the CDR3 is TGTGCCACCAGTCGGGGCAATAGCAATCAGCCCCAGCATTTT. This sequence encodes CATSRGNSNQPQHF.

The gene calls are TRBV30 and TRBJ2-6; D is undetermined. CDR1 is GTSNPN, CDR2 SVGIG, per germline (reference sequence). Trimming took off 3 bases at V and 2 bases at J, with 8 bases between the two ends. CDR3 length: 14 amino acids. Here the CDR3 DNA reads TGTGCCTGGAGGACCCAGGCTGGGGCCAACGTCCTGACTTTC. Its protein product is CAWRTQAGANVLTF.

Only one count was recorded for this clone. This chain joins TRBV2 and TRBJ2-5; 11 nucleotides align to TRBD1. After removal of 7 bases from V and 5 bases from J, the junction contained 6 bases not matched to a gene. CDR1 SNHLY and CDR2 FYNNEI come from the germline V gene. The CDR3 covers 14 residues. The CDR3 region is CASTGQGARETQYF. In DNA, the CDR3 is TGTGCCAGCACCGGACAGGGGGCTAGGGAGACCCAGTACTTC.

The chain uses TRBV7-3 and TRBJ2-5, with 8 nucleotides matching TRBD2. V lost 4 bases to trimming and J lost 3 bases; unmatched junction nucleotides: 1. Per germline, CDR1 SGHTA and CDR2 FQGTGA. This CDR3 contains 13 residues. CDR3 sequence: CASSSRGEETQYF. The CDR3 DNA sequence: TGTGCCAGCAGCTCGCGGGGGGAAGAGACCCAGTACTTC. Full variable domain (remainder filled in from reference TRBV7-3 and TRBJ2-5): GAGVSQTPSNKVTEKGKYVELRCDPISGHTALYWYRQSLGQGPEFLIYFQGTGAADDSGLPNDRFFAVRPEGSVSTLKIQRTERGDSAVYLCASSSRGEETQYFGPGTRLLVL.

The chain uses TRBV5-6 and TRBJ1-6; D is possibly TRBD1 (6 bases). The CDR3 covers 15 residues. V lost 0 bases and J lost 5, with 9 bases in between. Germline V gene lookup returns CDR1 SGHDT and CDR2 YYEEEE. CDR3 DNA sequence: TGTGCCAGCAGCTTGGCCCGGACAGATAATTCACCCCTCCACTTT. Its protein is CASSLARTDNSPLHF.

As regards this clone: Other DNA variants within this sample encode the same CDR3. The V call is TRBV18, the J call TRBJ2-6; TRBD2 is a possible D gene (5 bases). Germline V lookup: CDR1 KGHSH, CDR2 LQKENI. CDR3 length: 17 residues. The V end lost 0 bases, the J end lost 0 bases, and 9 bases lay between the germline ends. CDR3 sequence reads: CASSPPGGTSGANVLTF. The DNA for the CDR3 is TGTGCCAGCTCACCACCAGGAGGCACCTCTGGGGCCAACGTCCTGACTTTC. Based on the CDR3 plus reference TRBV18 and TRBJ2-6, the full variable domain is NAGVMQNPRHLVRRRGQEARLRCSPMKGHSHVYWYRQLPEEGLKFMVYLQKENIIDESGMPKERFSAEFPKEGPSILRIQQVVRGDSAAYFCASSPPGGTSGANVLTFGAGSRLTVL.

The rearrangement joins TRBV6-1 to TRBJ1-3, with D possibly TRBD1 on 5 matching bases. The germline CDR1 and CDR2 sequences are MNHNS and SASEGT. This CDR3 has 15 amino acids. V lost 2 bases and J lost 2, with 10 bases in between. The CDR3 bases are TGTGCCAGCAGTGAACGGGGGGACGCTGGAAACACCATATATTTT. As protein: CASSERGDAGNTIYF.